Listed here are 17 T cell receptor beta chains from one sample, sequenced in a study of response to subunit inactivated influenza vaccine (dated by TCRdb to 2017 to 2018). Library preparation was by RT-PCR. The sequencing machine was an Illumina HiSeq 2500. The public sequencing data were trimmed at Q25 with fastp and processed into clonotypes with MiXCR by TCRdb, which kept only in-frame beta chains. Duplicate CDR3 protein sequences are folded into a single record with the most common DNA and genes. This sample lists 650,000 to 800,000 distinct CDR3 sequences; about 15% were detected once. Approximately 6.5% of the sample is in the top ten clones. The specimen comprised PBMCs from blood, sampled approximately 15 days before vaccination. The receptors originated from a man between 50 and 59 years old who received an inactivated influenza vaccine. Donor details come from another sample of the same person, matched by shared clones.

This chain connects TRBV11-1 to TRBJ2-1; 10 bases line up with TRBD1. Germline assignment: CDR1 SGHAT and CDR2 FQDESV (reference sequence). The CDR3 is made up of 19 amino acids. Trimming took 5 bases from V and 3 from J; bases not matched to a gene: 16. The CDR3: CASSASRRGTGVGYNEQFF. CDR3 coding DNA: TGTGCCAGCAGCGCATCGCGTCGGGGGACAGGGGTCGGCTACAATGAGCAGTTCTTC.

As to this clonotype: The junction departs from germline at one end; a sequencing error may be responsible. The chain recombines TRBV28 with TRBJ2-7, with D maybe TRBD2 (5 bases). There are 15 residues in the CDR3. Germline CDR1 reads MDHEN; CDR2 reads SYDVKM. CDR3 sequence (DNA): TGTACCAGCAGCTACCTCCTGGGAGTATCCTACGAGCAGTACTTC. It encodes CTSSYLLGVSYEQYF.

This clonotype was counted between two and nine times. The genes are TRBV4-2 and TRBJ2-1, with D possibly TRBD2 on 11 matching bases. Trimming took 2 bases from V and 9 from J, leaving 29 bases between them. The CDR3 spans 19 residues. Germline V CDR1 and CDR2: LGHNA, YNFKEQ. The CDR3 bases are TGTGCCAGCAGCCAAAGCCCGGGACAGGGGACTAGCGGAAGGACTGAGCAGTTCTTC. This encodes CASSQSPGQGTSGRTEQFF.

This clonotype was counted a few times. The chain has TRBV10-2 and TRBJ1-1; TRBD1 agrees at 7 bases. The germline gives CDR1 WSHSY, CDR2 SAAADI. V lost 10 bases, J lost 3 bases, and 14 bases stayed unmatched. CDR3 length: 15 amino acids. The DNA for the CDR3 is TGCGCCAACAACCACAAAGGCAGGGGGGACACTGAAGCTTTCTTT. It translates to CANNHKGRGDTEAFF.

The sample holds a few counts of this clonotype. V gene TRBV20-1 combines with J gene TRBJ2-5; 9 nucleotides line up with TRBD1. Germline V gene sequence: CDR1 DFQATT, CDR2 SNEGSKA (reference sequence). The V gene end was trimmed by 3 bases and the J gene end by 2 bases; junction bases not matched to a gene: 4. CDR3 size: 14 residues. The CDR3 here is CSARGQGGQETQYF. Here the CDR3 DNA reads TGCAGTGCTAGGGGACAGGGAGGTCAAGAGACCCAGTACTTC.

This clonotype has a handful of counts. The chain employs TRBV12-3 or TRBV12-4 and TRBJ2-3; TRBD2 agrees at 7 bases. V lost 4 bases to trimming and J lost 0 bases; unmatched junction nucleotides: 10. This CDR3 contains 17 residues. This CDR3 is CASSWRALAVSTDTQYF. The CDR3 DNA is TGTGCCAGCAGTTGGCGCGCTCTAGCGGTTAGCACAGATACGCAGTATTTT.

The chain links TRBV7-2 to TRBJ2-3; D possibly corresponds to TRBD2 (7 bases). Trimming removed 0 bases at V and 3 bases at J, with 16 bases between. This CDR3 contains 17 residues. Germline CDR1 and CDR2: SGHTA and FQGNSA. The CDR3 sequence is CASSLAGGRGRTDTQYF. The CDR3, as DNA: TGTGCCAGCAGCTTAGCGGGGGGGCGGGGGAGAACAGATACGCAGTATTTT.

This clonotype was counted only a few times. The rearrangement links TRBV5-1 to TRBJ1-1; D is uncertain. The V end lost 8 bases, the J end lost 1 base, and 18 bases lay between the germline ends. There are 15 residues in the CDR3. CDR1 and CDR2 from the germline V gene are SGHRS and YFSETQ. As DNA, the CDR3 is TGCGCCAGTAAACGACTAATGGCCGAGAACACTGAAGCTTTCTTT. It is translated as CASKRLMAENTEAFF.

This clonotype has just a few counts. The J gene is TRBJ2-2, the V gene TRBV6-1; 7 nucleotides align to TRBD1. This CDR3 is built from 17 residues. Germline CDR1 reads MNHNS; CDR2 reads SASEGT. Germline trimming cut 6 bases from V and 3 bases from J; bases unmatched to any gene: 13. The CDR3 is CASRHRRGRSYTGELFF. The CDR3 DNA follows: TGTGCCAGCAGGCACAGAAGGGGGCGGTCGTACACCGGGGAGCTGTTTTTT.

Regarding this clonotype: A read error is possible here, since a much larger clone lies one base away. The chain combines TRBV12-3 or TRBV12-4 with TRBJ2-5; D gene uncertain. The CDR3 has 14 residues. CDR3 coding DNA: TGTGTCAGCAGTCTCGGACCGGCCGGGGAGACCCAGTACTTC. Translation: CVSSLGPAGETQYF.

In this sample, this clonotype turned up many times. The chain has TRBV7-9 and TRBJ2-3, with TRBD2 matching 12 bases. The CDR3 is made up of 17 amino acids. Germline CDR1 reads SEHNR; CDR2 reads FQNEAQ (reference sequence). Trimming took 0 bases from V and 4 from J; bases not matched to a gene: 5. The CDR3 is CASSLARLAGASDTQYF. CDR3 in DNA: TGTGCCAGCAGCTTAGCGCGACTAGCGGGGGCCTCAGATACGCAGTATTTT.

The chain joins TRBV3-1 to TRBJ1-1; D might be TRBD1 (6 bases). Per the germline V gene, CDR1 is LGHDT and CDR2 is YNNKEL (reference sequence). Trimming shortened V by 2 bases and J by 6 bases, and 13 bases separated the two germline ends. The CDR3 length is 14 residues. CDR3 sequence (DNA): TGTGCCAGCAGCCAAAACACAGGGAATGCTGAAGCTTTCTTT. It translates to CASSQNTGNAEAFF.

This clonotype was observed a few times. This CDR3 reads CSSTDRPAGNYGYTF. CDR3 nucleotide sequence: TGCAGTTCAACGGACAGGCCAGCGGGGAACTATGGCTACACCTTC. The genes are TRBV20-1 and TRBJ1-2; 7 bases align to TRBD1. V trimming: 8 bases; J trimming: 2 bases; junction bases outside the gene matches: 14. The germline V gene encodes CDR1 DFQATT and CDR2 SNEGSKA (reference sequence). The CDR3 runs to 15 residues.

This clonotype was seen only a few times. The chain uses TRBV7-9 and TRBJ2-1; 10 nucleotides align to TRBD2. The ends lost 5 bases at V and 8 bases at J; junction bases unmatched: 9. The germline V gene has CDR1 SEHNR and CDR2 FQNEAQ (reference sequence). This CDR3 has 15 residues. CDR3 sequence (DNA): TGTGCCAGCAGCCAAACTAGCGGGGTTAGGGATGAGCAGTTCTTC. This encodes CASSQTSGVRDEQFF. The full variable domain, rest sourced from reference TRBV7-9 and TRBJ2-1, is DTGVSQNPRHKITKRGQNVTFRCDPISEHNRLYWYRQTLGQGPEFLTYFQNEAQLEKSRLLSDRFSAERPKGSFSTLEIQRTEQGDSAMYLCASSQTSGVRDEQFFGPGTRLTVL.

This clonotype was seen more than once but under ten times. The chain is built from TRBV9 and TRBJ2-3; 10 positions agree with TRBD2. The CDR3 contains 16 residues. Germline assignment: CDR1 SGDLS and CDR2 YYNGEE. V lost 3 bases, J lost 4 bases, and 8 bases stayed unmatched. The CDR3 sequence is CASSALLAGVPDTQYF. The DNA for the CDR3 is TGTGCCAGCAGCGCTCTGCTAGCGGGGGTGCCAGATACGCAGTATTTT. Looking up the rest from reference TRBV9 and TRBJ2-3 gives the full variable domain: DSGVTQTPKHLITATGQRVTLRCSPRSGDLSVYWYQQSLDQGLQFLIQYYNGEERAKGNILERFSAQQFPDLHSELNLSSLELGDSALYFCASSALLAGVPDTQYFGPGTRLTVL.

This clonotype was found a few times. The CDR3 DNA reads as TGTGCCAGCAGCTCCGAACCCAGGGGGCCACTACTGTCTAATGGCTACACCTTC. Its translation: CASSSEPRGPLLSNGYTF. J is TRBJ1-2 and V is TRBV11-2, with 8 bases lining up with TRBD1. CDR3 length: 18 amino acids. From germline, CDR1 is SGHAT and CDR2 FQNNGV. Trimming took 4 bases from V and 6 from J; bases not matched to a gene: 19. The full variable domain, rest sourced from reference TRBV11-2 and TRBJ1-2, is EAGVAQSPRYKIIEKRQSVAFWCNPISGHATLYWYQQILGQGPKLLIQFQNNGVVDDSQLPKDRFSAERLKGVDSTLKIQPAKLEDSAVYLCASSSEPRGPLLSNGYTFGSGTRLTVV.

This clonotype was found a few times. The rearrangement uses TRBV6-5 and TRBJ1-3; D gene uncertain. CDR3 length: 17 residues. CDR1 and CDR2 from the germline V gene are MNHEY and SVGAGI. V was shortened by 0 bases and J by 0 bases, with 12 bases between the two germline ends. The CDR3 DNA reads TGTGCCAGCAGTTACTCCCGGCAGCCGAGCTCTGGAAACACCATATATTTT. Its protein product is CASSYSRQPSSGNTIYF.